This T cell receptor beta chain was sequenced for a study of T cell responses to AZD1222 COVID-19 vaccine. Study observations and caveats: None of the repertoires were sampled until the peak T cell response had passed. Spike-specific TCR breadth and depth both grew after two AZD1222 doses. Unmutated variant regions are reportedly the target of nearly half of TCRs that are spike-specific.

The CDR3 loop spans 13 amino acids. This clone was counted once. Its antigen is unknown. Profiling relied on immunoSEQ multiplex PCR, and the TCRdb table lists in-frame clones only, not all of them. The sample yields approximately 150,000 clones, 92% seen once. The receptor's source is an adult in good health. The V gene is TRBV12-2, the J gene TRBJ1-1; TRBD1, the D gene given by the table, was not confirmed from the DNA. TRBV12-2 is flagged as a pseudogene. The sample consisted of peripheral blood, taken on day 0 of AZD1222 vaccination. CDR3 coding DNA: TGTGCAAGCCGGAGACAGGGGATCGCTGAAGCTTTCTTT. This sequence encodes CASRRQGIAEAFF.